Below, 32 T cell receptor beta chains from the same sample are listed, as sequenced in a study of shared clonotypes between healthy human individuals. The protocol was immunoSEQ multiplex PCR, while the TCRdb copy is restricted to in-frame clones and leaves out a portion. The table has 1,400,000 or so clones, 97% to 99% seen once. The sample consisted of naive CD4+ T cells sorted from blood. Subset reported: CD45RA+ positively selected. These TCRs come from a man under 40 in good health.

This chain joins TRBV19 and TRBJ2-7, with TRBD2 matching 15 bases. Germline lookup yields CDR1 LNHDA and CDR2 SQIVND (reference sequence). This CDR3 contains 15 residues. Unmatched junction bases numbered 3, after V lost 5 bases and J lost 4 bases. As DNA, the CDR3 is TGTGCCAGTAGTTTCGGACTAGCGGGGGGGTACGAGCAGTACTTC. Protein sequence: CASSFGLAGGYEQYF.

The chain joins TRBV7-2 to TRBJ2-3; D assignment may be TRBD1 or TRBD2 (6 bases each). Germline CDR1 SGHTA, CDR2 FQGNSA. V lost 5 bases and J 5 bases, leaving 20 bases between the germline ends. This CDR3 has 16 residues. CDR3 residues: CASSTRGTRGLDTQYF. The CDR3 DNA is TGTGCCAGCAGCACGAGGGGGACTCGAGGGCTAGATACGCAGTATTTT.

This chain joins TRBV9 and TRBJ2-2; tentatively, D is TRBD1 (6 bases). Trimming removed 1 base at V and 7 bases at J, with 11 bases between. The CDR3 length is 14 residues. The V gene's germline CDR1 is SGDLS and CDR2 YYNGEE. DNA for the CDR3: TGTGCCAGCAGCGTACTACAGGGAAACGGGGAGCTGTTTTTT. This sequence encodes CASSVLQGNGELFF.

The chain joins TRBV28 to TRBJ1-5, with TRBD1 matching over 9 bases. V was pared by 5 bases and J by 1 base, with 6 bases of the junction left unmatched. The CDR3 covers 16 residues. Germline lookup yields CDR1 MDHEN and CDR2 SYDVKM. DNA for the CDR3: TGTGCCAGCAGTCCTCTGGGACAGGGCAGCAATCAGCCCCAGCATTTT. This translates into CASSPLGQGSNQPQHF.

Only a few counts were recorded for this clone. The V gene is TRBV7-9, the J gene TRBJ2-7; D perhaps matches TRBD2 (6 bases). Germline-derived CDR1 and CDR2 are SEHNR and FQNEAQ (reference sequence). The CDR3 spans 15 residues. V dropped 1 base and J dropped 0 bases, with 10 bases sitting between them. CDR3 bases: TGTGCCAGCAGCTTAGGGGACTCGAGCTCCTACGAGCAGTACTTC. Amino acid sequence: CASSLGDSSSYEQYF.

V gene TRBV18 combines with J gene TRBJ2-2, with D tentatively TRBD1 (6 bases). This CDR3 has 15 amino acids. V lost 0 bases and J 4 bases, leaving 9 bases between the germline ends. Germline V gene lookup returns CDR1 KGHSH and CDR2 LQKENI. The CDR3 region has the DNA TGTGCCAGCTCACCACCCAGGGGATCCACCGGGGAGCTGTTTTTT. As protein: CASSPPRGSTGELFF. Full variable domain (rest looked up from reference TRBV18 and TRBJ2-2): NAGVMQNPRHLVRRRGQEARLRCSPMKGHSHVYWYRQLPEEGLKFMVYLQKENIIDESGMPKERFSAEFPKEGPSILRIQQVVRGDSAAYFCASSPPRGSTGELFFGEGSRLTVL.

The chain is built from TRBV29-1 and TRBJ2-1; D unresolved. Germline CDR1 is SQVTM and CDR2 is ANQGSEA. Trimming removed 4 bases at V and 5 bases at J, with 15 bases between. This CDR3 is built from 14 residues. CDR3 sequence (DNA): TGCAGCGTTGGGAACAGAGTGAGCGACAATGAGCAGTTCTTC. It is translated as CSVGNRVSDNEQFF.

V and J are TRBV18 and TRBJ2-3; 12 bases fit TRBD2. V shed 3 bases, J shed 1 base, and the junction held 11 bases outside the gene matches. Germline CDR1 and CDR2: KGHSH and LQKENI. The CDR3 contains 19 residues. Here the CDR3 DNA reads TGTGCCAGCTCACCTCTCTCGGGACTAGCGGGTGTGGGCACAGATACGCAGTATTTT. Protein product: CASSPLSGLAGVGTDTQYF.

A single count supports this clone. V is TRBV2 and J is TRBJ2-7; 10 nucleotides match TRBD2. The CDR3 covers 15 residues. Germline-derived CDR1 and CDR2 are SNHLY and FYNNEI. With 1 base clipped from V and 5 bases from J, the junction kept 5 bases outside the gene matches. CDR3: CASSEDLAGVDEQYF. For the CDR3, the DNA is TGTGCCAGCAGTGAAGACCTAGCGGGAGTGGACGAGCAGTACTTC.

The chain combines TRBV10-3 with TRBJ2-7, with unresolved D. The germline V gene encodes CDR1 ENHRY and CDR2 SYGVKD. CDR3 length equals 12 residues. With 2 bases removed from V and 6 bases from J, the gap between germline ends came to 8 bases. The CDR3 nucleotides are TGTGCCATCAGTGAGGTCAGTTTCGAGCAGTACTTC. This translates into CAISEVSFEQYF.

V is TRBV7-9 and J is TRBJ2-1; D remains ambiguous. CDR3 length equals 13 residues. V lost 6 bases and J lost 10, with 16 bases in between. Germline CDR1 is SEHNR and CDR2 is FQNEAQ (reference sequence). The CDR3 DNA sequence: TGTGCCAGCAGTTCTCTTTATGGGCGGGAGCAGTTCTTC. It specifies CASSSLYGREQFF.

This clone was detected only once. The chain carries TRBV5-1 and TRBJ2-7, with 10 bases identical to TRBD2. CDR3 length: 15 residues. The J segment lost 6 bases and the V segment lost 5 bases, leaving 11 bases of the junction unmatched. CDR1 and CDR2 from the germline V gene are SGHRS and YFSETQ. The CDR3 bases are TGCGCCAGCAGTCAAATCCCGGGACTAGCGCGCGAGCAGTACTTC. Its translation: CASSQIPGLAREQYF.

As concerns this clone: Other DNA sequences in the same sample also yield this CDR3. This chain connects TRBV7-9 to TRBJ2-7; 7 nucleotides match TRBD2. Germline loops: CDR1 SEHNR, CDR2 FQNEAQ (reference sequence). The V gene end was trimmed by 5 bases and the J gene end by 6 bases; junction bases not matched to a gene: 4. This CDR3 comprises 12 residues. The DNA for the CDR3 is TGTGCCAGCAGCCTTAGCGGGCCCGAGCAGTACTTC. It translates to CASSLSGPEQYF. The full variable domain, completed using reference TRBV7-9 and TRBJ2-7, is DTGVSQNPRHKITKRGQNVTFRCDPISEHNRLYWYRQTLGQGPEFLTYFQNEAQLEKSRLLSDRFSAERPKGSFSTLEIQRTEQGDSAMYLCASSLSGPEQYFGPGTRLTVT.

V is TRBV11-2 and J is TRBJ2-1, with no clear D. Germline CDR1 SGHAT, CDR2 FQNNGV. V was cut by 6 bases and J by 5 bases, with 20 bases left in between. The CDR3 length is 16 residues. The CDR3 DNA follows: TGTGCCAGCAGACATCCAGGATTAGCAACAAACAATGAGCAGTTCTTC. It codes for CASRHPGLATNNEQFF.

The genes are TRBV29-1 and TRBJ1-4; 7 bases agree with TRBD1. The CDR3 is made up of 15 amino acids. V was pared by 4 bases and J by 6 bases, with 11 bases of the junction left unmatched. Germline V gene lookup returns CDR1 SQVTM and CDR2 ANQGSEA. The CDR3 region has the DNA TGCAGCGTTGGAAAAGGGGGCAGCCGCGATGAAAAACTGTTTTTT. Translation gives CSVGKGGSRDEKLFF.

The chain carries TRBV7-6 and TRBJ2-1, with a possible D match to TRBD1 (5 bases). The CDR3 totals 14 residues. CDR1 and CDR2 (germline): SGHVS, FNYEAQ. Trimming stripped 5 bases from V and 9 bases from J, with 17 bases between. The chain's CDR3 is CASSVIRGRGEQFF. DNA of the CDR3: TGTGCCAGCAGCGTAATAAGAGGTAGGGGTGAGCAGTTCTTC.

A few counts support this clone. The chain couples TRBV10-1 to TRBJ2-2; TRBD2 aligns across 7 bases. The CDR3 spans 16 residues. Trimming cost V 3 bases and J 3 bases; bases outside gene matches: 7. Germline CDR1 is WNHNN and CDR2 is SYGVQD (reference sequence). CDR3 residues: CASSEGYGRDTGELFF. CDR3 sequence (DNA): TGCGCCAGCAGTGAAGGGTATGGGAGGGACACCGGGGAGCTGTTTTTT.

The chain carries TRBV29-1 and TRBJ1-4, with D possibly being TRBD1 (5 bases). Deletions cut 1 base from V and 10 bases from J, with 10 bases between. CDR1 and CDR2 from the germline V gene are SQVTM and ANQGSEA. This CDR3 has 12 amino acids. CDR3 amino acids: CSVEVGGGKLFF. The CDR3 nucleotides read TGCAGCGTTGAAGTTGGGGGAGGAAAACTGTTTTTT.

This sequence joins TRBV9 and TRBJ2-1, with TRBD2 matching 8 bases. V lost 4 bases to trimming and J lost 2 bases; unmatched junction nucleotides: 5. Germline assignment: CDR1 SGDLS and CDR2 YYNGEE. The CDR3 sequence is 15 residues long. The DNA for the CDR3 is TGTGCCAGCAGCCCAAGCGGGAGAACCTACAATGAGCAGTTCTTC. Its translation is CASSPSGRTYNEQFF.

V is TRBV18 and J is TRBJ2-3, with a weak D call TRBD1 (5 bases). The CDR3 is made up of 15 amino acids. CDR1 is KGHSH and CDR2 is LQKENI in the germline V gene. With 0 bases removed from V and 2 bases from J, the gap between germline ends came to 9 bases. In DNA, the CDR3 is TGTGCCAGCTCACCACCCGACAGAGCCACAGATACGCAGTATTTT. This codes for CASSPPDRATDTQYF.

The gene calls are TRBV11-2 and TRBJ1-2; D uncertain. The CDR3 spans 17 residues. V lost 6 bases and J 6 bases, leaving 26 bases between the germline ends. The germline gives CDR1 SGHAT, CDR2 FQNNGV. Here the CDR3 DNA reads TGTGCCAGCAGGAAAAACGCAATAAGGACGGGCTCGGATGGCTACACCTTC. It codes for CASRKNAIRTGSDGYTF. Using reference TRBV11-2 and TRBJ1-2 for the parts outside the CDR3, the full variable domain is EAGVAQSPRYKIIEKRQSVAFWCNPISGHATLYWYQQILGQGPKLLIQFQNNGVVDDSQLPKDRFSAERLKGVDSTLKIQPAKLEDSAVYLCASRKNAIRTGSDGYTFGSGTRLTVV.

The V and J genes are TRBV7-2 and TRBJ1-2, with D perhaps matching TRBD1 (5 bases). CDR3 size: 13 residues. Germline CDR1 is SGHTA and CDR2 is FQGNSA. The V and J ends lost 7 bases and 3 bases respectively, with 12 bases between them. The CDR3 DNA reads as TGTGCCAGCACTCTCTGGGGCGACTATGGCTACACCTTC. It is translated as CASTLWGDYGYTF.

The chain couples TRBV5-1 to TRBJ2-1; 15 bases fit TRBD2. The CDR3 loop spans 17 amino acids. Germline CDR1 and CDR2: SGHRS and YFSETQ. V trimming: 4 bases; J trimming: 3 bases; junction bases outside the gene matches: 5. This CDR3 reads CASSGGLAGGIYNEQFF. In DNA, the CDR3 is TGCGCCAGCAGCGGAGGACTAGCGGGAGGGATCTACAATGAGCAGTTCTTC.

The chain employs TRBV5-1 and TRBJ2-5, with 9 bases matching TRBD2. CDR3 length: 17 amino acids. Germline CDR1 reads SGHRS; CDR2 reads YFSETQ. The junction had 11 bases not matched to a gene; V was cut back by 3 bases and J by 2 bases. In DNA form, the CDR3 reads TGCGCCAGCAGCTGGGGTAGCGGGAGAGGAGGGCAAGAGACCCAGTACTTC. Translating gives CASSWGSGRGGQETQYF.

V gene TRBV2 combines with J gene TRBJ2-3, with TRBD2 matching 9 bases. Looked up from germline, CDR1 is SNHLY and CDR2 is FYNNEI. After removal of 4 bases from V and 4 bases from J, the junction contained 9 bases not matched to a gene. The CDR3 is 16 amino acids. CDR3 protein: CASSARSGRLSDTQYF. In DNA form, the CDR3 reads TGTGCCAGCAGTGCCAGGAGCGGGAGGCTGTCAGATACGCAGTATTTT.

The chain uses TRBV20-1 and TRBJ2-5; either TRBD1 or TRBD2 may fit D (5 bases each). The CDR3 extends over 9 amino acids. CDR1 and CDR2 (germline): DFQATT, SNEGSKA (reference sequence). The ends were cut back, 5 bases at V and 7 bases at J, with 5 bases in the middle. CDR3 residues: CSAGGTQYF. DNA of the CDR3: TGCAGTGCTGGGGGGACCCAGTACTTC.

The chain is built from TRBV5-1 and TRBJ1-5; D is uncertain. CDR3 size: 12 residues. In germline, CDR1 is SGHRS, CDR2 YFSETQ. V lost 1 base, J lost 6 bases, and 5 bases lay in between. The CDR3: CASSLMGQPQHF. In nucleotides, the CDR3 is TGCGCCAGCAGCTTGATGGGTCAGCCCCAGCATTTT.

The J gene is TRBJ1-1, the V gene TRBV19; 7 bases fit TRBD1. Germline CDR1 and CDR2: LNHDA and SQIVND (reference sequence). With V trimmed by 3 bases and J by 2 bases, 6 bases remained unmatched. The CDR3 length is 15 residues. Here the CDR3 DNA reads TGTGCCAGTAGTATCCCCGACAGGGTAAACACTGAAGCTTTCTTT. Protein product: CASSIPDRVNTEAFF.

The chain carries TRBV6-6 and TRBJ2-7, with D maybe TRBD2 (6 bases). CDR1 MNHNY and CDR2 SVGAGI come from the germline V gene (reference sequence). This CDR3 has 14 residues. V lost 7 bases to trimming and J lost 2 bases, with 15 bases between them. CDR3 nucleotide sequence: TGTGCCAGCACCAAAGGGACTCTCCCCTACGAGCAGTACTTC. Translated: CASTKGTLPYEQYF.

This clone has a single count. The V call is TRBV10-3, the J call TRBJ1-1, with a weak D call TRBD1 (6 bases). V was clipped by 0 bases and J by 0 bases, with 14 bases between them. CDR3 length: 17 amino acids. Looked up from germline, CDR1 is ENHRY and CDR2 is SYGVKD. The CDR3 DNA reads TGTGCCATCAGTGAGTCTTTAACAGGGAGCATGAACACTGAAGCTTTCTTT. Its translation is CAISESLTGSMNTEAFF.

The CDR3 region has the DNA TGCAGTGCTATTGGTCCGGGTACGCAGTATTTT. It specifies CSAIGPGTQYF. The chain couples TRBV20-1 to TRBJ2-3; D gene uncertain. Germline V CDR1 and CDR2: DFQATT, SNEGSKA (reference sequence). The length of the CDR3 is 11 residues. V lost 4 bases, J lost 8 bases, and 10 bases lay in between.

The V call is TRBV6-1, the J call TRBJ2-7; possible D gene TRBD1, 5 bases. The ends were cut back, 6 bases at V and 3 bases at J, with 9 bases in the middle. CDR3 size: 12 residues. The germline V gene encodes CDR1 MNHNS and CDR2 SASEGT. The CDR3 nucleotides read TGTGCCAGCAGGACAGAAGTCTACGAGCAGTACTTC. It specifies CASRTEVYEQYF.